This TCR beta chain was recorded in a study of T cells after posttransplantation cyclophosphamide. Clones were read by immunoSEQ multiplex PCR, and TCRdb kept only the in-frame ones, dropping some. The repertoire consists of 7,000 to 9,500 clones, none detected only once. Cyclophosphamide on days +3 and +4 followed busulfan-fludarabine conditioning and a marrow graft. Deletions cut 4 bases from V and 0 bases from J, with 17 bases between. Germline V gene sequence: CDR1 SGHKS, CDR2 YYEKEE (reference sequence). The CDR3 loop spans 16 amino acids. General study results and limits: After PTCy, TRB diversity resembled that of CNI/methotrexate controls.

This clone was detected ten times or more. As yet, its antigen is unknown. The source was PBMCs, collected roughly 340 days after allogeneic stem cell transplant with posttransplant cyclophosphamide. This receptor was obtained from a male patient aged 50 to 60 who received an allogeneic stem cell transplant from a related donor and was CMV-positive. The graft donor may have contributed some T cells. This rearrangement joins TRBV5-5 to TRBJ2-7, with D possibly matching TRBD2 (5 bases). CDR3 region: CASSESPTGGSYEQYF. The CDR3 bases are TGTGCCAGCAGCGAGTCTCCGACCGGAGGCTCCTACGAGCAGTACTTC.